This T cell receptor (beta chain) is from a study of blood T cell repertoires in COVID-19. Turning to the study itself: Researchers got acute and convalescent COVID-19 samples from the United States, Italy and Spain. Sample material is recorded as cDNA or gDNA derived from T cells, B-cell-depleted T cells, or PBMCs.

Original data processing: Researchers report that nucleated cell counts were estimated from reference gene primer amplification. Profiling relied on immunoSEQ multiplex PCR, and the TCRdb table lists in-frame clones only, not all of them. That table is the source of V, J and clone size, and D and trimming were worked out from the DNA. The data contain roughly 170,000 clones, about four fifths of them singletons. The CDR3 is 15 amino acids. V lost 7 bases and J lost 6; bases outside the gene matches: 8. Germline CDR1 reads MNHEY; CDR2 reads SVGAGI. What was sequenced was peripheral blood. The chain uses TRBV6-5 and TRBJ1-6; 8 bases align to TRBD1. The TCR sequence derives from a human donor in a cohort sampled during active COVID-19. The CDR3 region has the DNA TGTGCCAGCACCTCGACAGGGGCCCGTAATTCACCCCTCCACTTT. This codes for CASTSTGARNSPLHF.